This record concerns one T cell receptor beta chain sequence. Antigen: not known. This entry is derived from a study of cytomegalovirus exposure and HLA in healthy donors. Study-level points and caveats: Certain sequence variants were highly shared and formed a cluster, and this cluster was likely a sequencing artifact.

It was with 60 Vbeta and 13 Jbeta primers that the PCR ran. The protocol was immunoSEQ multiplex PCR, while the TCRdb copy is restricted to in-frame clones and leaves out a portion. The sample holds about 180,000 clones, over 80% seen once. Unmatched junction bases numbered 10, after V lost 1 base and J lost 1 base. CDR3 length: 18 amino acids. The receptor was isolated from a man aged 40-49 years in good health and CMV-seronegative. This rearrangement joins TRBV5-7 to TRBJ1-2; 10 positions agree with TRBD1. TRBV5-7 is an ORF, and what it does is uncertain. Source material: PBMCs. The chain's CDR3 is CASSLYGQGVFHNYGYTF. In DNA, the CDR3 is TGTGCCAGCAGCTTGTACGGACAGGGGGTTTTCCATAACTATGGCTACACCTTC.